One sample yielded the 9 T cell receptor beta chains listed below, sequenced in a study of blood T cell repertoires in COVID-19. Here immunoSEQ multiplex PCR was the method, and the copy in TCRdb shows in-frame clones only, minus some. The sample has some 200,000 clones, more than 70% seen once; the top ten hold about 13%. The specimen sequenced was peripheral blood. The receptors originated from a human donor in a cohort sampled during active COVID-19.

The gene calls are TRBV10-3 and TRBJ1-1; no clear D. The V gene lost 7 bases and the J gene lost 1 base, with 10 bases spanning the gap. CDR1 ENHRY and CDR2 SYGVKD come from the germline V gene. The CDR3 extends over 13 amino acids. CDR3 amino acids: CAIKNTQNTEAFF. The CDR3 region has the DNA TGTGCCATCAAAAACACCCAGAACACTGAAGCTTTCTTT.

The gene calls are TRBV5-4 and TRBJ2-7; TRBD2 agrees at 13 bases. Trimming removed 5 bases from V and 3 bases from J; junction bases left unmatched: 2. Germline assignment: CDR1 SGHNT and CDR2 YYREEE (reference sequence). The CDR3 contains 14 residues. Here the CDR3 DNA reads TGTGCCAGCAGACTAGCGGGAGGGGACTACGAGCAGTACTTC. Residues: CASRLAGGDYEQYF.

The chain joins TRBV10-3 to TRBJ1-3; perhaps TRBD1 as D (5 bases). V lost 6 bases and J lost 0, with 12 bases in between. Germline CDR1 reads ENHRY; CDR2 reads SYGVKD. The CDR3 has 15 residues. Written as DNA, the CDR3 is TGTGCCATCAGAGAACAGGACATCTCTGGAAACACCATATATTTT. This encodes CAIREQDISGNTIYF.

The rearrangement links TRBV13 to TRBJ2-3; 8 nucleotides align to TRBD2. J gave up 2 bases and V 5 bases, and 9 bases lay outside the gene matches. The CDR3 length is 16 residues. The germline V gene has CDR1 PRHDT and CDR2 FYEKMQ (reference sequence). The CDR3 here is CASSPQFSGNTDTQYF. CDR3 coding DNA: TGTGCCAGCAGCCCGCAATTTAGCGGGAACACAGATACGCAGTATTTT.

This sequence joins TRBV7-9 and TRBJ2-2, with a weak D call TRBD2 (5 bases). The CDR3 is 17 amino acids. CDR1 is SEHNR and CDR2 is FQNEAQ in the germline V gene (reference sequence). The germline V and J ends were trimmed by 7 bases and 1 base, with 19 bases remaining between them. In DNA, the CDR3 is TGTGCCAGCAAAGCCCGAGCGGTGATCCAGAACACCGGGGAGCTGTTTTTT. It translates to CASKARAVIQNTGELFF.

This clone has only a few counts. This rearrangement joins TRBV19 to TRBJ2-1; 8 positions agree with TRBD2. Germline CDR1 LNHDA, CDR2 SQIVND (reference sequence). The V segment lost 4 bases and the J segment 0 bases; nucleotides outside the gene matches: 8. CDR3 size: 17 residues. For the CDR3, the DNA is TGTGCCAGTAGTAAGGCGGGAGGACCGCGCTCCTACAATGAGCAGTTCTTC. Encoded protein: CASSKAGGPRSYNEQFF. Looking up the rest from reference TRBV19 and TRBJ2-1 gives the full variable domain: DGGITQSPKYLFRKEGQNVTLSCEQNLNHDAMYWYRQDPGQGLRLIYYSQIVNDFQKGDIAEGYSVSREKKESFPLTVTSAQKNPTAFYLCASSKAGGPRSYNEQFFGPGTRLTVL.

The V and J genes are TRBV3-1 (or the pseudogene TRBV3-2) and TRBJ1-1, with 8 bases fitting TRBD1. CDR3 length equals 11 residues. Germline V gene data show CDR1 as LGHDT and CDR2 as YNNKEL (reference sequence). Trimming removed 5 bases from V and 11 bases from J; junction bases left unmatched: 4. The CDR3, as DNA: TGTGCCAGCAGCGAGGGACAGGCGGCTTTCTTT. The encoded protein is CASSEGQAAFF.

The chain employs TRBV19 and TRBJ1-2, with 7 nucleotides matching TRBD1. V shed 3 bases, J shed 4 bases, and the junction held 5 bases outside the gene matches. The CDR3 is made up of 14 amino acids. In germline, CDR1 is LNHDA, CDR2 SQIVND (reference sequence). CDR3 DNA sequence: TGTGCCAGTAGTATGCCAGGGGGACTCTATGGCTACACCTTC. Its protein product is CASSMPGGLYGYTF.

V gene TRBV2 combines with J gene TRBJ1-5; 10 positions match TRBD1. This CDR3 region has 13 residues. CDR1 and CDR2 from the germline V gene are SNHLY and FYNNEI. V lost 7 bases, J lost 8 bases, and 5 bases stayed unmatched. CDR3 residues: CASTGQGREPQHF. In DNA, the CDR3 is TGTGCCAGCACGGGACAGGGGCGGGAGCCCCAGCATTTT.